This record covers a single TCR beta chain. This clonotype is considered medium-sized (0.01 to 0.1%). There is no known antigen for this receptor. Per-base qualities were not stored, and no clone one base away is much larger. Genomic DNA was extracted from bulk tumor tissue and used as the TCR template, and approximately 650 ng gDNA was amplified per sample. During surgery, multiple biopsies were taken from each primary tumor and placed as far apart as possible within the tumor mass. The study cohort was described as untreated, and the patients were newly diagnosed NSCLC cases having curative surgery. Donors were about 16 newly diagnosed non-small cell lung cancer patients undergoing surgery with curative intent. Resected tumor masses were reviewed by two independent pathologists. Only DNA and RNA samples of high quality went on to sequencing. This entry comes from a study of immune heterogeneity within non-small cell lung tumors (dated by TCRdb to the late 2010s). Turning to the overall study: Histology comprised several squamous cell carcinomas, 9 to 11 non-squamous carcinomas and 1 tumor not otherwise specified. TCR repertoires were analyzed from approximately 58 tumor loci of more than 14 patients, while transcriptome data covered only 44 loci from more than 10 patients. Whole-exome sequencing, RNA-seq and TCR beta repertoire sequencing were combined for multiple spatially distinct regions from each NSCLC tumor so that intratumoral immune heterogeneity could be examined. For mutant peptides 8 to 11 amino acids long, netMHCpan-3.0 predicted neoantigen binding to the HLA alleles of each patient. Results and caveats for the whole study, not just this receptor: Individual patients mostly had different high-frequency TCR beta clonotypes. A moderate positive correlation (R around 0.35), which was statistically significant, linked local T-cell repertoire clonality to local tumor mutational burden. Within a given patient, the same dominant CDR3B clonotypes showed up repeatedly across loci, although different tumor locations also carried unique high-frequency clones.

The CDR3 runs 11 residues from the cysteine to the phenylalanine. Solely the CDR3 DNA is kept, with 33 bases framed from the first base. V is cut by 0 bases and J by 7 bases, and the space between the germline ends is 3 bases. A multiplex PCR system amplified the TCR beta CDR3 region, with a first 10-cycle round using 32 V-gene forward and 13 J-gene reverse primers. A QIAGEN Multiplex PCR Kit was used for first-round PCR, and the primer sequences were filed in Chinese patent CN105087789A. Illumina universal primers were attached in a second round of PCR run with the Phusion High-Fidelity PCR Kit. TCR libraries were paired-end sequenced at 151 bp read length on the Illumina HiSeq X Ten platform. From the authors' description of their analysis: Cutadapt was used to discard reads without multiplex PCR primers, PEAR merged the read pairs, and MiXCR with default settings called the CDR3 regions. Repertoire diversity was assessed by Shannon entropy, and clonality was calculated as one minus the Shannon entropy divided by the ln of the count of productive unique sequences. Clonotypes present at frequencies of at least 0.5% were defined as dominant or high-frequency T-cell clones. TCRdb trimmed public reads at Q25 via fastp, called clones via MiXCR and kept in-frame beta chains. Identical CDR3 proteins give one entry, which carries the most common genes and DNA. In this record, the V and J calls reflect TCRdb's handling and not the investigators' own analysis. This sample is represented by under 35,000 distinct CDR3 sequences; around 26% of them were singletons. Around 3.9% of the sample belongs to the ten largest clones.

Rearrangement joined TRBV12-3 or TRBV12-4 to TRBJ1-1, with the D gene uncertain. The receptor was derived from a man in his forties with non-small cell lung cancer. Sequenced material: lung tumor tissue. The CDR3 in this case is CASSLAVEAFF. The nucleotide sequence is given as TGTGCCAGCAGTTTAGCGGTTGAAGCTTTCTTT.